This TCR beta chain was recovered during a study of blood T cells in healthy people across ages. Study results and limitations: TCR beta diversity, measured per million T cells, fell in a roughly linear way with age. PBMCs were not sorted, which prevented a conclusive comparison of naive versus antigen-experienced cells.

Next came a second PCR, run for about 6 to 12 cycles, which used a sample-barcoded 5' primer along with a J-beta primer mix. Per sample, CDR3-containing paired-end reads numbered at least 2.5 million. TCRdb reprocessed the 5' RACE reads with MiXCR, giving one entry per CDR3 protein. The table has around 800,000 distinct CDR3 sequences, about 62% seen once. Notes on this clonotype: Antigen unknown.

The CDR3 sequence is 17 residues long. In germline, CDR1 is SGHTA, CDR2 FQGNSA. V lost 3 bases and J 6 bases, leaving 21 bases between the germline ends. What was sequenced was blood. This clonotype was obtained from a man aged 25 to 45 in good health. The genes are TRBV7-2 and TRBJ2-1; TRBD1 or TRBD2 may be the D gene (6 bases each). The CDR3 sequence is CASSFSTSGAYSNEQFF. The CDR3 nucleotides are TGTGCCAGCAGCTTTTCTACCTCGGGGGCATACAGCAATGAGCAGTTCTTC.